This TCR beta chain was identified during a study of blood T cell repertoires in COVID-19. The wider study: The cDNA or gDNA used as material had been derived from T cells, B-cell-depleted T cells, or PBMCs.

The assay was immunoSEQ multiplex PCR, and TCRdb's table has in-frame clones only and misses some. The table lists about 140,000 clones, more than 75% of them singletons, with around 4.8% in the top ten. Germline CDR1 is MNHEY and CDR2 is SMNVEV (reference sequence). V lost 3 bases, J lost 6 bases, and 7 bases stayed unmatched. This CDR3 is 15 amino acids long. The sample comprised peripheral blood. The V gene is TRBV27, the J gene TRBJ1-5, with 8 bases that match TRBD1. The clonotype originates from a human donor in a cohort sampled during active COVID-19. The CDR3 spells CASSFGQGRAQPQHF. The CDR3 DNA reads as TGTGCCAGCAGTTTCGGACAGGGAAGGGCTCAGCCCCAGCATTTT.